These 18 T cell receptor beta chains were sequenced from one sample in a study of shared clonotypes between healthy human individuals. Repertoires were generated with immunoSEQ multiplex PCR, while TCRdb's copy carries only in-frame clones and drops some. The data contain about 680,000 clones, roughly 72% of them singletons. The sample comprised memory CD4+ T cells sorted from blood. Subset noted: CD45RA-negative fraction. The receptors stem from a woman aged 30 to 39 in good health.

V is TRBV25-1 and J is TRBJ2-7; no reliable D call. Trimming pared 10 bases from V and 2 bases from J, leaving 12 bases between. Germline loops: CDR1 MGHDK, CDR2 SYGVNS. The CDR3 length is 12 residues. Here the CDR3 reads CATTPQTYEQYF. The CDR3 coding sequence is TGTGCCACCACTCCACAGACCTACGAGCAGTACTTC.

This chain links TRBV2 with TRBJ1-1; tentative D call: TRBD1 (5 bases). V was pared by 8 bases and J by 7 bases, with 17 bases between. Germline CDR1 is SNHLY and CDR2 is FYNNEI. The CDR3 has 13 residues. CDR3 sequence (DNA): TGTGCCAGCGGGGCTTTGCGGGGCAATGAAGCTTTCTTT. This codes for CASGALRGNEAFF.

About this clone itself: The same CDR3 arises from other DNA sequences in this sample as well. This chain links TRBV11-2 with TRBJ1-1, with D maybe TRBD1 (5 bases). The V gene lost 5 bases and the J gene lost 0 bases, with 10 bases spanning the gap. Germline V lookup: CDR1 SGHAT, CDR2 FQNNGV. The CDR3 loop spans 14 amino acids. The CDR3 is CASSLGTVNTEAFF. The CDR3 DNA reads as TGTGCCAGCAGCCTCGGGACGGTGAACACTGAAGCTTTCTTT.

The chain uses TRBV27 and TRBJ2-7; possible D gene TRBD2, 6 bases. This CDR3 is 14 amino acids long. V gave up 3 bases and J gave up 2 bases, with 11 bases separating them. Germline CDR1 and CDR2: MNHEY and SMNVEV (reference sequence). CDR3 nucleotide sequence: TGTGCCAGCAGTTTTATGCGGGGACCCTACGAGCAGTACTTC. Translated: CASSFMRGPYEQYF.

The V call is TRBV28, the J call TRBJ1-2; possible D gene TRBD1, 5 bases. Trimming stripped 3 bases from V and 7 bases from J, with 15 bases between. The CDR3 contains 14 residues. CDR1 is MDHEN and CDR2 is SYDVKM in the germline V gene. The CDR3 sequence is CASSFGGISGGYTF. CDR3 sequence (DNA): TGTGCCAGCAGTTTTGGGGGGATAAGTGGTGGCTACACCTTC.

J is TRBJ2-7 and V is TRBV7-2; 9 nucleotides match TRBD2. Germline V lookup: CDR1 SGHTA, CDR2 FQGNSA. This CDR3 comprises 14 residues. The V segment lost 0 bases and the J segment 9 bases; nucleotides outside the gene matches: 6. CDR3 region: CASSLAGLATWQYF. The CDR3 nucleotides read TGTGCCAGCAGCTTAGCAGGACTAGCGACTTGGCAGTACTTC.

This clone was counted a single time. The CDR3 protein is CASRGAGTAGEAFF. The CDR3, as DNA: TGTGCCAGCAGAGGGGCCGGGACAGCCGGTGAAGCTTTCTTT. The J gene is TRBJ1-1, the V gene TRBV5-4, with 7 bases matching TRBD1. Germline V gene data show CDR1 as SGHNT and CDR2 as YYREEE (reference sequence). Losses at the gene ends were 5 bases for V and 7 bases for J; bases not matched to a gene: 11. This CDR3 is 14 amino acids long.

The chain recombines TRBV27 with TRBJ1-5; D remains ambiguous. The CDR3 runs to 15 residues. V lost 5 bases and J 3 bases, leaving 14 bases between the germline ends. Germline-derived CDR1 and CDR2 are MNHEY and SMNVEV (reference sequence). CDR3 nucleotide sequence: TGTGCCAGCAGTACGGCCCAAGGGTTCAATCAGCCCCAGCATTTT. Amino acid sequence: CASSTAQGFNQPQHF.

The chain couples TRBV5-1 to TRBJ2-3; D is ambiguous. The CDR3 contains 15 residues. CDR1 SGHRS and CDR2 YFSETQ come from the germline V gene. Trimming shortened V by 2 bases and J by 0 bases, and 10 bases separated the two germline ends. The DNA of the CDR3 is TGCGCCAGCAGCTTCGGAGCTCCGAGCACAGATACGCAGTATTTT. This codes for CASSFGAPSTDTQYF.

The chain carries TRBV7-7 and TRBJ2-7; D ambiguous. Germline V gene data show CDR1 as SSHAT and CDR2 as FNYEAQ (reference sequence). The length of the CDR3 is 13 residues. V shed 1 base and J shed 7 bases, with 11 bases lying between them. CDR3 bases: TGTGCCAGCAGCTTAGATAGGGTTCAGGAGCAGTACTTC. Amino acids: CASSLDRVQEQYF. Using reference TRBV7-7 and TRBJ2-7 for the parts outside the CDR3, the full variable domain is GAGVSQSPRYKVTKRGQDVTLRCDPISSHATLYWYQQALGQGPEFLTYFNYEAQPDKSGLPSDRFSAERPEGSISTLTIQRTEQRDSAMYRCASSLDRVQEQYFGPGTRLTVT.

The CDR3 protein is CASSPAVRNEQFF. CDR3 DNA sequence: TGCGCCAGCAGCCCGGCGGTGAGAAATGAGCAGTTCTTC. This rearrangement joins TRBV5-1 to TRBJ2-1, with unresolved D. From germline, CDR1 is SGHRS and CDR2 YFSETQ. The CDR3 has 13 amino acids. Trimming stripped 4 bases from V and 7 bases from J, with 12 bases between.

The rearrangement joins TRBV6-5 to TRBJ1-2, with 9 bases lining up with TRBD1. There are 16 residues in the CDR3. V was clipped by 3 bases and J by 5 bases; unmatched bases: 10. The germline gives CDR1 MNHEY, CDR2 SVGAGI. CDR3 protein: CASSYIGTGLTYGYTF. The CDR3 DNA sequence: TGTGCCAGCAGTTATATCGGGACAGGGCTAACGTATGGCTACACCTTC.

The CDR3 DNA sequence: TGTGCCACCAGCAGAAATCCGCCGGGATCGAACACAGATACGCAGTATTTT. This codes for CATSRNPPGSNTDTQYF. The chain has TRBV15 and TRBJ2-3, with TRBD2 as a possible D gene (5 bases). The germline gives CDR1 LNHNV, CDR2 YYDKDF (reference sequence). CDR3 length equals 17 residues. Trimming shortened V by 2 bases and J by 2 bases, and 17 bases separated the two germline ends.

The chain is built from TRBV13 and TRBJ2-2, with D unclear. This CDR3 is built from 15 residues. Germline CDR1 is PRHDT and CDR2 is FYEKMQ (reference sequence). Trimming took off 4 bases at V and 5 bases at J, with 14 bases between the two ends. The CDR3 is CASSSPDPQTGELFF. The CDR3 coding sequence is TGTGCCAGCAGCTCCCCGGATCCCCAAACCGGGGAGCTGTTTTTT.

This clone was observed at least ten times. The chain carries TRBV10-1 and TRBJ2-4, with no clear D. The germline gives CDR1 WNHNN, CDR2 SYGVQD (reference sequence). The V and J ends lost 5 bases and 9 bases respectively, with 17 bases between them. This CDR3 region has 14 residues. The CDR3 sequence is CASSKEQTSGIQYF. CDR3 nucleotides: TGCGCCAGCAGTAAAGAACAGACCTCGGGCATTCAGTACTTC.

To note about this clone: Other DNA sequences in this sample translate to the same CDR3. The V gene is TRBV5-8, the J gene TRBJ2-7, with 7 bases lining up with TRBD2. This CDR3 is 13 amino acids long. Germline CDR1 is SGHTS and CDR2 is YDEGEE. V lost 2 bases and J lost 1; bases outside the gene matches: 0. The CDR3 protein is CASSFSGSYEQYF. Here the CDR3 DNA reads TGTGCCAGCAGCTTTAGCGGGTCCTACGAGCAGTACTTC.

As concerns this clone: Relative to the germline gene, one junction end is altered; a read error may explain this. The V gene is TRBV10-2, the J gene TRBJ2-7; 9 bases agree with TRBD2. The CDR3 totals 15 residues. Germline lookup yields CDR1 WSHSY and CDR2 SAAADI. The CDR3 nucleotides read TGCGCCAGCAGCGAGTTAGCGGGAGTTATGTACGAGCAGTACTTC. Its translation is CASSELAGVMYEQYF.

CDR3 region: CASSLSGRGTYEQYF. DNA for the CDR3: TGCGCCAGCAGCTTGTCAGGACGGGGGACCTACGAGCAGTACTTC. The chain combines TRBV5-1 with TRBJ2-7, with TRBD2 as a possible D gene (6 bases). Trimming cost V 1 base and J 2 bases, with 13 bases left between them. The CDR3 runs 15 residues. Germline V gene sequence: CDR1 SGHRS, CDR2 YFSETQ.